One sample yielded the 19 T cell receptor beta chains listed below, sequenced in a study of OX40 agonist ivuxolimab in advanced cancers. Sequencing was performed with immunoSEQ multiplex PCR; in TCRdb, only in-frame clones are kept and a portion is missing. The repertoire includes about 78,000 clones, about four fifths of them detected once, and over 2% sits in the top ten. Sequencing used CD4+ or CD8+ T cells sorted from blood, obtained in a trial of the OX40 agonist ivuxolimab. The source is an adult with an advanced solid tumor such as melanoma, head and neck, liver or kidney cancer.

CDR3 protein: CASSPPDRVTEAFF. The CDR3 DNA reads TGTGCCAGCTCACCGCCCGACAGGGTTACTGAAGCTTTCTTT. The genes are TRBV18 and TRBJ1-1; 7 nucleotides agree with TRBD1. The CDR3 contains 14 residues. With 3 bases clipped from V and 5 bases from J, the junction kept 6 bases outside the gene matches. The germline gives CDR1 KGHSH, CDR2 LQKENI. Full variable domain (outside the CDR3, taken from reference TRBV18 and TRBJ1-1): NAGVMQNPRHLVRRRGQEARLRCSPMKGHSHVYWYRQLPEEGLKFMVYLQKENIIDESGMPKERFSAEFPKEGPSILRIQQVVRGDSAAYFCASSPPDRVTEAFFGQGTRLTVV.

This chain connects TRBV18 to TRBJ2-7, with D possibly matching TRBD1 (5 bases). This CDR3 contains 14 residues. The V gene's germline CDR1 is KGHSH and CDR2 LQKENI. The V end lost 2 bases, the J end lost 0 bases, and 8 bases lay between the germline ends. The CDR3 here is CASSPAGFSYEQYF. CDR3 in DNA: TGTGCCAGCTCACCAGCAGGGTTCTCCTACGAGCAGTACTTC.

This chain links TRBV30 with TRBJ1-6; D not resolved. V was clipped by 3 bases and J by 16 bases, with 22 bases between them. In germline, CDR1 is GTSNPN, CDR2 SVGIG (reference sequence). The CDR3 covers 14 residues. As DNA, the CDR3 is TGTGCCTGGAGCGCCCGACCGAGCTTTTCCTCACTCCACTTT. As protein: CAWSARPSFSSLHF.

The chain employs TRBV19 and TRBJ2-5; tentatively, D is TRBD1 (5 bases). V gave up 2 bases and J gave up 4 bases, with 17 bases separating them. The germline CDR1 and CDR2 sequences are LNHDA and SQIVND (reference sequence). CDR3 length: 16 residues. The CDR3 reads CASSIRGGVTGETQYF. The CDR3 bases are TGTGCCAGTAGTATAAGGGGCGGAGTAACGGGAGAGACCCAGTACTTC.

This clone showed up just a few times. The chain joins TRBV7-2 to TRBJ2-1; maybe TRBD2 (6 bases). In germline, CDR1 is SGHTA, CDR2 FQGNSA. The CDR3 extends over 15 amino acids. V was clipped by 1 base and J by 4 bases, with 11 bases between them. In DNA, the CDR3 is TGTGCCAGCAGCTTAGGAGTGGGGGGTTACAATGAGCAGTTCTTC. The encoded protein is CASSLGVGGYNEQFF.

The chain uses TRBV28 and TRBJ1-2; perhaps TRBD1 as D (5 bases). This CDR3 has 12 amino acids. Per germline, CDR1 MDHEN and CDR2 SYDVKM. The V gene lost 2 bases and the J gene lost 5 bases, with 6 bases spanning the gap. This CDR3 is CASSLQGYGYTF. The CDR3 bases are TGTGCCAGCAGTTTACAGGGATATGGCTACACCTTC.

The chain uses TRBV6-6 and TRBJ1-4; a weak D match, TRBD1 (6 bases). The germline V gene has CDR1 MNHNY and CDR2 SVGAGI (reference sequence). Trimming removed 10 bases from V and 7 bases from J, with 16 bases in between. The CDR3 spans 13 residues. The CDR3 reads CATSGGGGEKLFF. The CDR3 DNA sequence: TGTGCCACCTCGGGCGGGGGCGGTGAAAAACTGTTTTTT.

The J gene is TRBJ1-5, the V gene TRBV7-3, with TRBD1 matching 10 bases. The CDR3 is made up of 17 amino acids. CDR1 is SGHTA, CDR2 FQGTGA, per germline. The V gene end was trimmed by 1 base and the J gene end by 3 bases; junction bases not matched to a gene: 6. The CDR3 region has the DNA TGTGCCAGCAGCTTAAAGGGGGACAGGGGATTCAATCAGCCCCAGCATTTT. Its protein product is CASSLKGDRGFNQPQHF.

V is TRBV5-1 and J is TRBJ1-3; D call uncertain. Germline V gene sequence: CDR1 SGHRS, CDR2 YFSETQ. The CDR3 consists of 15 residues. Trimming removed 1 base from V and 4 bases from J, with 12 bases in between. This chain's CDR3 is CASSLSLGVGNTIYF. CDR3 DNA: TGCGCCAGCAGCTTGTCTCTCGGGGTCGGAAACACCATATATTTT.

The chain employs TRBV13 and TRBJ1-3; D might be TRBD1 (5 bases). This CDR3 is built from 13 residues. Trimming pared 4 bases from V and 6 bases from J, leaving 10 bases between. The germline V gene encodes CDR1 PRHDT and CDR2 FYEKMQ (reference sequence). CDR3 sequence (DNA): TGTGCCAGCAGCTCGGGACCCGTAAACACCATATATTTT. The encoded protein is CASSSGPVNTIYF.

This chain links TRBV5-1 with TRBJ2-1; TRBD2 agrees at 11 bases. Germline CDR1 reads SGHRS; CDR2 reads YFSETQ. The trim removed 2 bases at V and 5 bases at J, leaving 18 bases unmatched. The CDR3 is 20 residues long. The CDR3 region has the DNA TGCGCCAGCAGCTTCCGAACCGTTGCGATAGCGGGAGGGGGTAACAATGAGCAGTTCTTC. Encoded protein: CASSFRTVAIAGGGNNEQFF.

The chain uses TRBV28 and TRBJ2-7; D perhaps matches TRBD1 (6 bases). The germline V and J ends were trimmed by 5 bases and 0 bases, with 14 bases remaining between them. The CDR3 totals 15 residues. Germline V gives CDR1 MDHEN, CDR2 SYDVKM. The chain's CDR3 is CASSPPGAVSYEQYF. CDR3 in DNA: TGTGCCAGCAGTCCACCAGGGGCTGTCTCCTACGAGCAGTACTTC.

This rearrangement joins TRBV6-5 to TRBJ2-7; 14 positions match TRBD2. The CDR3 covers 15 residues. The ends lost 6 bases at V and 6 bases at J; junction bases unmatched: 7. The germline CDR1 and CDR2 sequences are MNHEY and SVGAGI. CDR3 amino acids: CASRDGTSGSIEQYF. The CDR3 DNA sequence: TGTGCCAGCAGAGACGGGACTAGCGGGAGTATCGAGCAGTACTTC.

The V call is TRBV9, the J call TRBJ1-4, with 7 positions matching TRBD1. The trim removed 0 bases at V and 3 bases at J, leaving 5 bases unmatched. The CDR3 is made up of 16 amino acids. Germline V gene data show CDR1 as SGDLS and CDR2 as YYNGEE. The CDR3 region has the DNA TGTGCCAGCAGCGTAGGCCAGGGGGGTTCTAATGAAAAACTGTTTTTT. The encoded protein is CASSVGQGGSNEKLFF.

This clone appeared a single time. This sample includes further DNA sequences coding for the same CDR3. The chain recombines TRBV30 with TRBJ2-7, with 7 bases matching TRBD1. CDR1 GTSNPN and CDR2 SVGIG come from the germline V gene (reference sequence). The V segment lost 3 bases and the J segment 1 base; nucleotides outside the gene matches: 3. The CDR3 is made up of 13 amino acids. CDR3 residues: CAWSKGQSYEQYF. In DNA form, the CDR3 reads TGTGCCTGGAGCAAGGGACAGTCCTACGAGCAGTACTTC.

V is TRBV7-2 and J is TRBJ2-3; 11 bases map to TRBD2. The V and J ends lost 4 bases and 5 bases, in that order; junction bases with no gene match: 8. The CDR3 length is 16 residues. Per germline, CDR1 SGHTA and CDR2 FQGNSA. The CDR3 loop is CASSSTSGGYGDTQYF. In nucleotides, the CDR3 is TGTGCCAGCAGCTCCACTAGCGGGGGATATGGAGATACGCAGTATTTT.

The rearrangement links TRBV14 to TRBJ1-1; D call uncertain. Trimming took 2 bases from V and 2 from J, leaving 9 bases between them. This CDR3 is built from 14 residues. The germline V gene has CDR1 SGHDN and CDR2 FVKESK. The CDR3 nucleotides read TGTGCCAGCAGCCAATACGGACCTAACACTGAAGCTTTCTTT. Amino acids: CASSQYGPNTEAFF.

This sequence joins TRBV4-3 and TRBJ1-5; D might be TRBD1 (6 bases). Trimming took 4 bases from V and 7 from J, leaving 17 bases between them. CDR3 length: 15 residues. Per the germline V gene, CDR1 is LGHNA and CDR2 is YSLEER. The CDR3 is CASSRVAGVNQPQHF. The DNA of the CDR3 is TGCGCCAGCAGCCGGGTAGCAGGGGTAAACCAGCCCCAGCATTTT.

This clone was picked up one time. This rearrangement joins TRBV9 to TRBJ2-2; the D call may be TRBD1 or TRBD2 (7 bases each). The CDR3 extends over 16 amino acids. V shed 2 bases and J shed 4 bases, with 15 bases lying between them. Germline values: CDR1 SGDLS, CDR2 YYNGEE. The DNA for the CDR3 is TGTGCCAGCAGCGTCAGGGGGGAGGGCCTCACCGGGGAGCTGTTTTTT. It yields the protein CASSVRGEGLTGELFF.